Given below is one T cell receptor (beta chain) in context. This receptor's antigen is unknown. Per-nucleotide qualities are absent, and no much larger clonotype sits a single base away. For this chain, trimming is 7 bases at the V end and 2 bases at the J end, and the number of junction bases without a gene match is 14. From the germline V gene (reference sequence), CDR1 is GTSNPN and CDR2 is SVGIG. Taken from cysteine to phenylalanine, the CDR3 has 17 residues. Of the read, only the CDR3 DNA is kept; its 51 bases are in frame from base 1. These data belong to a study of CD8 T cells in Susac syndrome (dated by TCRdb to about 2019). About the study as a whole: Whether CD8+ T cell activation and differentiation in Susac syndrome was antigen driven was tested using repertoire sequencing. CD8+ T cell repertoire clonality was compared between more than 9 healthy donors, about 14 Susac syndrome patients and 15 or so multiple sclerosis patients.

Peripheral blood CD8+ and CD4+ T cells from healthy donors, Susac syndrome patients and multiple sclerosis patients were profiled using high-throughput TCR beta sequencing. The multiple sclerosis controls were treatment-naive patients who had stable or active relapsing-remitting disease and met the revised McDonald criteria. CD8+ TEMRA cells were enriched by FACS, while bulk CD8+ and CD4+ T cells were purified by magnetic negative isolation. Blood was drawn into EDTA tubes, processed within 24 hours, and PBMCs were isolated by density gradient centrifugation. PBMCs intended for TCR sequencing were cryopreserved in liquid nitrogen and were subsequently thawed in a 37 degrees C water bath. A purity of at least 90% was achieved for sorted or isolated CD4+, CD8+ and CD8+ TEMRA cells. RNA was extracted with the RNeasy kit and roughly 0.45 to 1 ug was reverse transcribed using random hexamers. The immunoSEQ multiplex PCR assay, which covers 54 Vbeta and 13 Jbeta segments, was used to amplify TCR beta CDR3 regions. PCR amplification bias was corrected using a synthetic template baseline for primer optimization and computational correction. In the authors' own workflow: Reads were annotated to V, D and J genes according to IMGT and were analyzed with immunoSEQ Analyzer, with only productive sequences retained. Clonality was calculated as one minus the Shannon entropy normalized by log2 of the number of productive unique sequences. For each patient and control, public and private clones were evaluated among the 100 most prevalent clones. Clones were defined as Susac-specific if absent from the healthy and MS cohorts, from around 1,000 published viral clones and from other ImmuneACCESS disease sequences. The public reads were quality trimmed at Q25 with fastp and then assembled into clones with MiXCR by TCRdb, keeping productive beta chains. Rows merge per CDR3 protein into single entries with the most common DNA and genes. TCRdb's processing, not the study's, gives the V and J calls here. The sample table shows a few hundred thousand distinct CDR3 sequences, and around 85% are seen once. The top ten hold about 0.12% of the sample.

The study at large found these results: The TCR sequencing and HLA analysis was acknowledged to have included a relatively small number of individuals.

The sample comprised CD8+ T cells from PBMCs. The sequence came from a human donor with multiple sclerosis. The chain couples TRBV30 to TRBJ1-2, with 12 junctional bases fitting TRBD1. The CDR3 loop reads CASTRPPGQGANYGYTF. The sequenced DNA is TGTGCCTCCACACGGCCCCCGGGACAGGGGGCAAACTATGGCTACACCTTC.